This T cell receptor beta chain stems from a study of cytomegalovirus exposure and HLA in healthy donors. The PCR contained 60 Vbeta and 13 Jbeta primers. Original handling: It was a later analysis that counted some 80 million unique TCR beta chains, of which some 9.9 million were shared. TCRdb's table, derived via immunoSEQ multiplex PCR, lists solely in-frame clones and lacks some. Clone size and the V and J calls come from that table; the DNA yielded D and trimming. The table for this sample gives 140,000 to 150,000 clones. Study-wide points: One later analysis reportedly identified an Asian-associated ancestry cluster that showed fewer N-insertions than the roughly 700-donor mean. The productive fraction for most TCR beta V segments was about 90% or about 30% in an earlier analysis. A later analysis by the authors found several of the most significant clusters apparently linked to common viral pathogens.

In regard to this clone: What it recognizes is unknown.

The CDR3 has 13 amino acids. CDR1 and CDR2 (germline): SGHTA, FQGNSA. V was cut by 5 bases and J by 2 bases, with 9 bases left in between. This TCR was recovered from a woman aged 45-59 years in good health and CMV-seronegative. Sequencing was carried out using PBMCs. This sequence joins TRBV7-2 and TRBJ2-5, with D perhaps TRBD2 (5 bases). The CDR3 nucleotides read TGTGCCAGCAGCCGGGGATTTCAAGAGACCCAGTACTTC. It codes for CASSRGFQETQYF. The variable domain in full, with the rest retrieved from reference TRBV7-2 and TRBJ2-5, is GAGVSQSPSNKVTEKGKDVELRCDPISGHTALYWYRQSLGQGLEFLIYFQGNSAPDKSGLPSDRFSAERTGGSVSTLTIQRTQQEDSAVYLCASSRGFQETQYFGPGTRLLVL.